Following are 24 T cell receptor beta chains from one sample sequenced in a study of blood T cell repertoires in COVID-19. Assay: immunoSEQ multiplex PCR; the TCRdb copy retains only in-frame clones and omits some. Among about 260,000 clones, 88% were seen once, and the ten largest hold under 3.5%. The sequencing sample was made of PBMCs or T cells enriched from blood (not recorded which). Receptors were obtained from a woman aged 50 to 60 who had recovered from COVID-19.

In nucleotides, the CDR3 is TGTGCCAGTAGCGAACTAGCGGGAGGCACAGATACGCAGTATTTT. Protein: CASSELAGGTDTQYF. The gene calls are TRBV19 and TRBJ2-3, with TRBD2 identical over 11 bases. This CDR3 comprises 15 residues. CDR1 and CDR2 from the germline V gene are LNHDA and SQIVND (reference sequence). The junction had 3 bases not matched to a gene; V was cut back by 6 bases and J by 1 base. Complete variable domain (other parts from reference TRBV19 and TRBJ2-3): DGGITQSPKYLFRKEGQNVTLSCEQNLNHDAMYWYRQDPGQGLRLIYYSQIVNDFQKGDIAEGYSVSREKKESFPLTVTSAQKNPTAFYLCASSELAGGTDTQYFGPGTRLTVL.

The chain has TRBV11-2 and TRBJ2-5; 8 bases map to TRBD2. V was clipped by 4 bases and J by 5 bases; unmatched bases: 9. CDR3 length equals 15 residues. Germline assignment: CDR1 SGHAT and CDR2 FQNNGV. The CDR3 DNA is TGTGCCAGCAGCTCCCGGGGGGAGCGGGAGGAGACCCAGTACTTC. It yields the protein CASSSRGEREETQYF.

The CDR3 DNA is TGTGCCAGCAGCTTAGGATCGACAGGGAGCGGTCGAGCTTTCTTT. This translates into CASSLGSTGSGRAFF. The chain is built from TRBV7-8 and TRBJ1-1; 7 bases are shared with TRBD1. The CDR3 consists of 15 residues. Germline trimming cut 1 base from V and 10 bases from J; bases unmatched to any gene: 12. Germline lookup yields CDR1 SGHVS and CDR2 FQNEAQ.

This chain uses TRBV2 with TRBJ2-1, with 7 bases matching TRBD1. The CDR3 has 15 residues. Trimming cost V 6 bases and J 2 bases; bases outside gene matches: 7. Germline CDR1 SNHLY, CDR2 FYNNEI. The CDR3 region has the DNA TGTGCCAGCAGACAAGGACAGGAGCCCTACAATGAGCAGTTCTTC. Translation: CASRQGQEPYNEQFF.

The chain employs TRBV2 and TRBJ2-2; 7 positions agree with TRBD1. V shed 2 bases and J 4 bases; nucleotides not matched to a gene: 4. The germline CDR1 and CDR2 sequences are SNHLY and FYNNEI. This CDR3 has 15 residues. CDR3 in amino acids: CASSEWDRPTGELFF. In nucleotides, the CDR3 is TGTGCCAGCAGTGAATGGGACAGACCCACCGGGGAGCTGTTTTTT.

The rearrangement links TRBV24-1 to TRBJ1-2; 9 bases are a match to TRBD1. The CDR3 spans 15 residues. V was pared by 2 bases and J by 7 bases, with 7 bases of the junction left unmatched. Germline V lookup: CDR1 KGHDR, CDR2 SFDVKD. CDR3 protein: CATSDWGQGEVGYTF. CDR3 nucleotide sequence: TGTGCCACCAGTGATTGGGGACAGGGAGAGGTTGGCTACACCTTC.

V is TRBV5-4 and J is TRBJ2-7; 7 bases agree with TRBD1. This CDR3 spans 13 amino acids. J gave up 2 bases and V 7 bases, and 6 bases lay outside the gene matches. Germline loops: CDR1 SGHNT, CDR2 YYREEE (reference sequence). The CDR3 bases are TGTGCCAGCCGGACAGGACTCACCTACGAGCAGTACTTC. Encoded protein: CASRTGLTYEQYF.

This chain connects TRBV18 to TRBJ2-3; 12 bases are a match to TRBD2. The CDR3 has 16 amino acids. The J segment lost 6 bases and the V segment lost 4 bases, leaving 8 bases of the junction unmatched. Germline loops: CDR1 KGHSH, CDR2 LQKENI. The CDR3 region has the DNA TGTGCCAGCTCACTTGGGACTAGCGGGTCCCTGGATACGCAGTATTTT. Its translation: CASSLGTSGSLDTQYF.

The genes are TRBV7-9 and TRBJ2-2; D is perhaps TRBD1 (5 bases). Trimming removed 5 bases at V and 4 bases at J, with 11 bases between. The CDR3 is 14 residues long. Germline loops: CDR1 SEHNR, CDR2 FQNEAQ (reference sequence). In DNA, the CDR3 is TGTGCCAGCAGCGCCCGACAGTCCACCGGGGAGCTGTTTTTT. Translation gives CASSARQSTGELFF.

J is TRBJ2-7 and V is TRBV3-1 (or the pseudogene TRBV3-2), with TRBD2 as a possible D gene (6 bases). Trimming shortened V by 0 bases and J by 5 bases, and 11 bases separated the two germline ends. The CDR3 covers 14 residues. Per the germline V gene, CDR1 is LGHDT and CDR2 is YNNKEL (reference sequence). CDR3 sequence reads: CASSQDGGRDEQYF. CDR3 sequence (DNA): TGTGCCAGCAGCCAAGATGGAGGGCGCGACGAGCAGTACTTC.

The chain has TRBV7-9 and TRBJ1-4, with a possible D match to TRBD1 (6 bases). Germline CDR1 reads SEHNR; CDR2 reads FQNEAQ (reference sequence). The V end lost 8 bases, the J end lost 5 bases, and 15 bases lay between the germline ends. This CDR3 spans 14 amino acids. The CDR3 DNA follows: TGTGCCAGCCGTAGACAGGCCCCCAATGAAAAACTGTTTTTT. Encoded protein: CASRRQAPNEKLFF. Full variable domain (rest looked up from reference TRBV7-9 and TRBJ1-4): DTGVSQNPRHKITKRGQNVTFRCDPISEHNRLYWYRQTLGQGPEFLTYFQNEAQLEKSRLLSDRFSAERPKGSFSTLEIQRTEQGDSAMYLCASRRQAPNEKLFFGSGTQLSVL.

This chain links TRBV5-1 with TRBJ1-1, with D uncertain. The CDR3 is made up of 13 amino acids. Deletions cut 4 bases from V and 4 bases from J, with 11 bases between. Germline CDR1 SGHRS, CDR2 YFSETQ. The CDR3 is CASSITRGTEAFF. CDR3 coding DNA: TGCGCCAGCAGCATCACCCGGGGCACTGAAGCTTTCTTT.

This clone appeared a single time. The chain is built from TRBV2 and TRBJ2-3; TRBD2 agrees at 8 bases. The CDR3 loop spans 14 amino acids. Trimming took 5 bases from V and 5 from J; bases not matched to a gene: 6. In germline, CDR1 is SNHLY, CDR2 FYNNEI. The CDR3: CASSYIAGKDTQYF. The CDR3 DNA sequence: TGTGCCAGCAGTTATATAGCGGGAAAAGATACGCAGTATTTT.

V gene TRBV25-1 combines with J gene TRBJ1-5, with D possibly being TRBD1 (5 bases). The CDR3 has 13 residues. Germline V gene sequence: CDR1 MGHDK, CDR2 SYGVNS. Trimming removed 6 bases from V and 7 bases from J, with 13 bases in between. The CDR3 reads CASSPGGYQPQHF. The CDR3 nucleotides read TGTGCCAGCAGCCCGGGGGGGTACCAGCCCCAGCATTTT.

This chain links TRBV2 with TRBJ1-5; D ambiguous. The germline V and J ends were trimmed by 4 bases and 6 bases, with 10 bases remaining between them. The CDR3 loop spans 13 amino acids. Germline V gene sequence: CDR1 SNHLY, CDR2 FYNNEI. The DNA of the CDR3 is TGTGCCAGCAGTGGAGGGCTAGGTCAGCCCCAGCATTTT. Its translation: CASSGGLGQPQHF.

The chain is built from TRBV19 and TRBJ1-2; D may be TRBD1 (6 bases). The CDR3 totals 15 residues. In germline, CDR1 is LNHDA, CDR2 SQIVND (reference sequence). Trimming took 5 bases from V and 4 from J, leaving 17 bases between them. The CDR3 nucleotides are TGTGCCAGTAGTGGAAGGACAGCTCCCCGCTATGGCTACACCTTC. As protein: CASSGRTAPRYGYTF.

The chain employs TRBV6-2 or TRBV6-3 and TRBJ2-3; 7 nucleotides align to TRBD2. The CDR3 sequence is 15 residues long. The junction had 6 bases not matched to a gene; V was cut back by 2 bases and J by 4 bases. Germline loops: CDR1 MNHEY, CDR2 SVGEGT. For the CDR3, the DNA is TGTGCCAGCAGTTACCGGGGACTACTCTCAGATACGCAGTATTTT. Amino acid sequence: CASSYRGLLSDTQYF.

This clone was observed once. The chain combines TRBV5-6 with TRBJ1-5; a possible D gene is TRBD1 (6 bases). The CDR3 loop spans 17 amino acids. V lost 3 bases and J lost 0, with 16 bases in between. CDR1 and CDR2 from the germline V gene are SGHDT and YYEEEE. The DNA for the CDR3 is TGTGCCAGCAGCTCCGTCCGGGACACCTATAGCAATCAGCCCCAGCATTTT. This sequence encodes CASSSVRDTYSNQPQHF.

The genes are TRBV5-6 and TRBJ2-1; 10 bases fit TRBD1. CDR1 and CDR2 (germline): SGHDT, YYEEEE. The CDR3 runs 13 residues. V shed 4 bases, J shed 10 bases, and the junction held 5 bases outside the gene matches. The CDR3 coding sequence is TGTGCCAGCAGCCAGACAGGGGGCGCGGAGCAGTTCTTC. It encodes CASSQTGGAEQFF.

The J gene is TRBJ1-1, the V gene TRBV28; D possibly corresponds to TRBD1 (5 bases). Germline V gene sequence: CDR1 MDHEN, CDR2 SYDVKM. The CDR3 covers 14 residues. With 3 bases removed from V and 0 bases from J, the gap between germline ends came to 8 bases. The CDR3 DNA is TGTGCCAGCAGTTTGGGGGGGATGAACACTGAAGCTTTCTTT. Encoded protein: CASSLGGMNTEAFF.

The chain couples TRBV28 to TRBJ2-6; the D gene is possibly TRBD1 (5 bases). The CDR3 totals 15 residues. V was pared by 5 bases and J by 0 bases, with 8 bases between. Germline V gene data show CDR1 as MDHEN and CDR2 as SYDVKM. CDR3 sequence: CASSDQGSGANVLTF. CDR3 DNA sequence: TGTGCCAGCAGTGACCAGGGCTCTGGGGCCAACGTCCTGACTTTC.

The chain combines TRBV5-4 with TRBJ1-1, with D perhaps TRBD1 (6 bases). In germline, CDR1 is SGHNT, CDR2 YYREEE (reference sequence). The CDR3 contains 15 residues. Trimming shortened V by 4 bases and J by 5 bases, and 18 bases separated the two germline ends. The CDR3 nucleotides are TGTGCCAGCAGCACGAGGGGGGGCGGAAGAACTGAAGCTTTCTTT. It codes for CASSTRGGGRTEAFF.

This clone was recorded a few times. The chain links TRBV20-1 to TRBJ1-2; D not resolved. This CDR3 spans 11 amino acids. Per the germline V gene, CDR1 is DFQATT and CDR2 is SNEGSKA (reference sequence). V lost 2 bases, J lost 8 bases, and 9 bases lay in between. This chain's CDR3 is CSARMVEGYTF. As DNA, the CDR3 is TGCAGTGCTAGAATGGTGGAGGGCTACACCTTC.

The chain is built from TRBV14 and TRBJ1-2, with TRBD1 matching 7 bases. The CDR3 extends over 15 amino acids. J was trimmed by 7 bases and V by 2 bases; bases with no gene match: 10. Germline V gives CDR1 SGHDN, CDR2 FVKESK. The CDR3 here is CASSQIKGAIGGYTF. The DNA of the CDR3 is TGTGCCAGCAGCCAAATCAAGGGGGCTATTGGTGGCTACACCTTC.